Shown below are 6 T cell receptor beta chains from a single sample sequenced in a study of T cell responses to AZD1222 COVID-19 vaccine. Sequencing used immunoSEQ multiplex PCR; TCRdb keeps in-frame clones, though not all of them. The table shows 110,000 or so clones, with roughly 86% occurring only once. Sequencing used peripheral blood, obtained 28 days after the second AZD1222 dose. The receptors stem from an adult who received the AZD1222 COVID-19 vaccine.

The rearrangement uses TRBV5-1 and TRBJ1-1; the D is unclear. Germline V gene lookup returns CDR1 SGHRS and CDR2 YFSETQ. This CDR3 has 16 residues. Trimming stripped 4 bases from V and 0 bases from J, with 16 bases between. CDR3: CASSPNEGAMNTEAFF. The CDR3 DNA sequence: TGCGCCAGCAGCCCTAATGAGGGCGCCATGAACACTGAAGCTTTCTTT. Based on the CDR3 plus reference TRBV5-1 and TRBJ1-1, the full variable domain is KAGVTQTPRYLIKTRGQQVTLSCSPISGHRSVSWYQQTPGQGLQFLFEYFSETQRNKGNFPGRFSGRQFSNSRSEMNVSTLELGDSALYLCASSPNEGAMNTEAFFGQGTRLTVV.

The chain links TRBV29-1 to TRBJ1-6; TRBD1 matches 7 bases. This CDR3 has 13 amino acids. Trimming took 3 bases from V and 7 from J; bases not matched to a gene: 3. CDR1 is SQVTM, CDR2 ANQGSEA, per germline. The CDR3 reads CSVETGPNSPLHF. CDR3 nucleotide sequence: TGCAGCGTTGAGACAGGGCCGAATTCACCCCTCCACTTT.

This chain links TRBV19 with TRBJ1-1, with unresolved D. Trimming removed 6 bases at V and 0 bases at J, with 11 bases between. This CDR3 contains 14 residues. Germline V CDR1 and CDR2: LNHDA, SQIVND (reference sequence). The CDR3 region is CASSPFRMNTEAFF. In nucleotides, the CDR3 is TGTGCCAGTAGCCCCTTCCGCATGAACACTGAAGCTTTCTTT.

This clone was recorded once. The rearrangement links TRBV19 to TRBJ1-1, with TRBD1 identical over 9 bases. J gave up 1 base and V 3 bases, and 9 bases lay outside the gene matches. The CDR3 loop spans 17 amino acids. Germline V gene sequence: CDR1 LNHDA, CDR2 SQIVND (reference sequence). This chain's CDR3 is CASSIGTGRFGNTEAFF. The CDR3 bases are TGTGCCAGTAGTATTGGGACAGGGAGGTTTGGGAACACTGAAGCTTTCTTT.

The V and J genes are TRBV19 and TRBJ2-7, with 7 bases that match TRBD1. In germline, CDR1 is LNHDA, CDR2 SQIVND (reference sequence). V lost 6 bases to trimming and J lost 2 bases; unmatched junction nucleotides: 7. The CDR3 sequence is 14 residues long. Here the CDR3 reads CASSATGVPYEQYF. The CDR3 coding sequence is TGTGCCAGTAGCGCAACAGGGGTTCCCTACGAGCAGTACTTC.

The chain recombines TRBV7-2 with TRBJ2-6; D uncertain. The CDR3 extends over 18 amino acids. CDR1 and CDR2 from the germline V gene are SGHTA and FQGNSA. Trimming cost V 1 base and J 0 bases, with 13 bases left between them. CDR3 sequence: CASSLVLTVSSGANVLTF. CDR3 bases: TGTGCCAGCAGCTTAGTTTTGACCGTAAGCTCTGGGGCCAACGTCCTGACTTTC.